This entry lists 23 T cell receptor beta chains sequenced from one sample in a study of blood T cell dynamics during melanoma immunotherapy. The time point denotes: week 3, after first cycle of checkpoint inhibitor. Produced via immunoSEQ multiplex PCR; TCRdb's table is partial and in-frame only. Here the sample spans more than 9,500 clones, 88% being singletons. This specimen was blood, taken from a patient treated with checkpoint blockade. The source of these receptors is a human donor with melanoma.

This chain connects TRBV5-1 to TRBJ1-5; D is unresolved. Germline-derived CDR1 and CDR2 are SGHRS and YFSETQ. The CDR3 has 16 amino acids. Trimming shortened V by 0 bases and J by 3 bases, and 13 bases separated the two germline ends. The DNA of the CDR3 is TGCGCCAGCAGCTTGGAACCGGCTTCCAACAATCAGCCCCAGCATTTT. Encoded protein: CASSLEPASNNQPQHF.

The V gene is TRBV5-6, the J gene TRBJ1-5, with D uncertain. The CDR3 length is 14 residues. CDR1 and CDR2 from the germline V gene are SGHDT and YYEEEE. Between the trimmed V and J ends, which lost 4 bases and 2 bases, there was a span of 10 bases. The CDR3 DNA reads as TGTGCCAGCAGCGTACAGAGGGGCAATCAGCCCCAGCATTTT. Its translation: CASSVQRGNQPQHF.

The V gene is TRBV28, the J gene TRBJ1-1; D is uncertain. The CDR3 covers 14 residues. V gave up 3 bases and J gave up 0 bases, with 8 bases separating them. The V gene's germline CDR1 is MDHEN and CDR2 SYDVKM. CDR3 region: CASSLGRMNTEAFF. In nucleotides, the CDR3 is TGTGCCAGCAGTTTGGGAAGGATGAACACTGAAGCTTTCTTT.

The chain employs TRBV7-9 and TRBJ1-3; D ambiguous. The CDR3 has 14 amino acids. With 4 bases removed from V and 0 bases from J, the gap between germline ends came to 7 bases. From germline, CDR1 is SEHNR and CDR2 FQNEAQ (reference sequence). The CDR3 loop is CASSWSRSGNTIYF. CDR3 nucleotide sequence: TGTGCCAGCAGCTGGAGCCGCTCTGGAAACACCATATATTTT.

V is TRBV29-1 and J is TRBJ2-7; D may be TRBD1 (6 bases). Germline CDR1 and CDR2: SQVTM and ANQGSEA. CDR3 length: 13 amino acids. V was clipped by 4 bases and J by 2 bases, with 12 bases between them. In DNA, the CDR3 is TGCAGCGTTGCGCGACAGGCTACCTACGAGCAGTACTTC. This sequence encodes CSVARQATYEQYF.

V is TRBV2 and J is TRBJ2-7; D gene uncertain. This CDR3 has 10 residues. Germline loops: CDR1 SNHLY, CDR2 FYNNEI. The ends were cut back, 6 bases at V and 4 bases at J, with 4 bases in the middle. CDR3 nucleotides: TGTGCCAGCAGAGAATACGAGCAGTACTTC. Translating it yields CASREYEQYF.

DNA for the CDR3: TGCGCCAGCAGCCTTCAACCGGGCGCGGGAGGGCCCAACGAGCAGTACTTC. Amino acids: CASSLQPGAGGPNEQYF. The genes are TRBV4-1 and TRBJ2-7, with TRBD2 identical over 9 bases. The CDR3 has 17 residues. Germline V gene sequence: CDR1 MGHRA, CDR2 YSYEKL. Unmatched junction bases numbered 15, after V lost 4 bases and J lost 5 bases.

This chain uses TRBV6-1 with TRBJ2-2; no clear D. Germline CDR1 and CDR2: MNHNS and SASEGT. The V end lost 10 bases, the J end lost 9 bases, and 9 bases lay between the germline ends. This CDR3 contains 10 residues. The CDR3 loop reads CATGRRELFF. In DNA, the CDR3 is TGTGCCACCGGCAGGAGGGAGCTGTTTTTT.

The J gene is TRBJ1-5, the V gene TRBV28, with 8 bases lining up with TRBD1. Losses at the gene ends were 4 bases for V and 2 bases for J; bases not matched to a gene: 4. Per germline, CDR1 MDHEN and CDR2 SYDVKM. The CDR3 totals 15 residues. The CDR3 coding sequence is TGTGCCAGCAGTTCTACAGGGGGTGGCAATCAGCCCCAGCATTTT. This codes for CASSSTGGGNQPQHF.

The gene calls are TRBV13 and TRBJ2-1, with a weak D call TRBD2 (5 bases). Germline-derived CDR1 and CDR2 are PRHDT and FYEKMQ (reference sequence). The CDR3 is made up of 11 amino acids. V was clipped by 6 bases and J by 12 bases, with 12 bases between them. Written as DNA, the CDR3 is TGTGCCAGCAGTACTCTTGCGGGGCAGTTCTTC. Its protein is CASSTLAGQFF.

The chain uses TRBV7-3 and TRBJ1-2; D uncertain. CDR3 length equals 10 residues. Trimming left V 8 bases short and J 6 bases short, with 7 bases between. Germline-derived CDR1 and CDR2 are SGHTA and FQGTGA. In nucleotides, the CDR3 is TGTGCCAGCGTGGGCGATGGCTACACCTTC. Its translation: CASVGDGYTF.

The chain links TRBV9 to TRBJ1-5; no clear D. Germline CDR1 and CDR2: SGDLS and YYNGEE. V lost 0 bases to trimming and J lost 5 bases, with 9 bases between them. The CDR3 is made up of 14 amino acids. The CDR3 is CASSVADEHQPQHF. CDR3 DNA sequence: TGTGCCAGCAGCGTAGCTGATGAACATCAGCCCCAGCATTTT. The full variable domain, rest sourced from reference TRBV9 and TRBJ1-5, is DSGVTQTPKHLITATGQRVTLRCSPRSGDLSVYWYQQSLDQGLQFLIQYYNGEERAKGNILERFSAQQFPDLHSELNLSSLELGDSALYFCASSVADEHQPQHFGDGTRLSIL.

The chain employs TRBV5-1 and TRBJ2-1; 9 bases align to TRBD2. Germline assignment: CDR1 SGHRS and CDR2 YFSETQ. CDR3 length equals 15 residues. Trimming at V came to 3 bases and at J to 4 bases, leaving 5 bases not matched to a gene. The CDR3 reads CASSSAGGSYNEQFF. The CDR3 bases are TGCGCCAGCAGCTCCGCGGGGGGGAGTTACAATGAGCAGTTCTTC.

The chain joins TRBV2 to TRBJ2-4; D perhaps matches TRBD2 (5 bases). The V gene lost 2 bases and the J gene lost 0 bases, with 8 bases spanning the gap. Looked up from germline, CDR1 is SNHLY and CDR2 is FYNNEI. This CDR3 is 15 amino acids long. The CDR3 region is CASSELALAKNIQYF. The CDR3 region has the DNA TGTGCCAGCAGTGAATTAGCGTTAGCCAAAAACATTCAGTACTTC. The entire variable domain, with the rest obtained from reference TRBV2 and TRBJ2-4, is as follows: EPEVTQTPSHQVTQMGQEVILRCVPISNHLYFYWYRQILGQKVEFLVSFYNNEISEKSEIFDDQFSVERPDGSNFTLKIRSTKLEDSAMYFCASSELALAKNIQYFGAGTRLSVL.

This clone has just a few counts. V usage is TRBV7-8 and J usage is TRBJ1-3, with no clear D. The germline CDR1 and CDR2 sequences are SGHVS and FQNEAQ. The CDR3 contains 16 residues. Trimming removed 5 bases from V and 4 bases from J, with 18 bases in between. CDR3 sequence: CASSRDRVAVGNTIYF. For the CDR3, the DNA is TGTGCCAGCAGCCGCGATCGGGTTGCAGTGGGAAACACCATATATTTT.

The chain links TRBV6-6 to TRBJ2-5, with 10 bases identical to TRBD1. The junction had 4 bases not matched to a gene; V was cut back by 4 bases and J by 5 bases. Germline V gene sequence: CDR1 MNHNY, CDR2 SVGAGI (reference sequence). The CDR3 is 14 residues long. The CDR3 reads CASSWDRGRETQYF. The CDR3 DNA is TGTGCCAGCAGTTGGGACAGGGGACGGGAGACCCAGTACTTC.

The chain joins TRBV7-8 to TRBJ1-5, with D unresolved. Trimming stripped 1 base from V and 5 bases from J, with 12 bases between. CDR3 size: 15 residues. CDR1 is SGHVS and CDR2 is FQNEAQ in the germline V gene. The CDR3 nucleotides read TGTGCCAGCAGCTTAGGCAGGAATGGATATCAGCCCCAGCATTTT. Translated, it gives CASSLGRNGYQPQHF. The full variable domain, in which reference TRBV7-8 and TRBJ1-5 provide the parts outside the CDR3, is GAGVSQSPRYKVAKRGQDVALRCDPISGHVSLFWYQQALGQGPEFLTYFQNEAQLDKSGLPSDRFFAERPEGSVSTLKIQRTQQEDSAVYLCASSLGRNGYQPQHFGDGTRLSIL.

The chain carries TRBV7-6 and TRBJ1-1, with 8 bases fitting TRBD1. Germline CDR1 is SGHVS and CDR2 is FNYEAQ. This CDR3 contains 15 residues. V shed 2 bases, J shed 6 bases, and the junction held 8 bases outside the gene matches. This chain's CDR3 is CASSLSGQGSSEAFF. CDR3 sequence (DNA): TGTGCCAGCAGCTTATCTGGACAGGGTTCTTCTGAAGCTTTCTTT. Full variable domain (remainder filled in from reference TRBV7-6 and TRBJ1-1): GAGVSQSPRYKVTKRGQDVALRCDPISGHVSLYWYRQALGQGPEFLTYFNYEAQQDKSGLPNDRFSAERPEGSISTLTIQRTEQRDSAMYRCASSLSGQGSSEAFFGQGTRLTVV.

The chain uses TRBV6-6 and TRBJ1-2; 8 bases agree with TRBD1. With 2 bases clipped from V and 8 bases from J, the junction kept 4 bases outside the gene matches. The CDR3 totals 13 residues. CDR1 MNHNY and CDR2 SVGAGI come from the germline V gene (reference sequence). The CDR3 nucleotides are TGTGCCAGCAGTTACACAGGGGACAGGGGCTACACCTTC. Translation: CASSYTGDRGYTF.

The chain joins TRBV6-6 to TRBJ2-3; 10 bases map to TRBD2. CDR3 length: 16 residues. Germline V gene data show CDR1 as MNHNY and CDR2 as SVGAGI (reference sequence). V lost 2 bases, J lost 4 bases, and 6 bases stayed unmatched. CDR3 in amino acids: CASSYGGLAGADTQYF. The CDR3 bases are TGTGCCAGCAGTTACGGTGGGCTAGCGGGGGCAGATACGCAGTATTTT.

The gene calls are TRBV7-3 and TRBJ2-7; D may correspond to TRBD1 or TRBD2 (6 bases each). V was pared by 3 bases and J by 4 bases, with 16 bases between. CDR3 size: 15 residues. Germline V CDR1 and CDR2: SGHTA, FQGTGA. CDR3 sequence: CASSFGSGAPYEQYF. CDR3 nucleotide sequence: TGTGCCAGCAGCTTTGGATCGGGGGCCCCTTACGAGCAGTACTTC.

This chain connects TRBV25-1 to TRBJ2-1; the D gene is possibly TRBD1 (6 bases). This CDR3 is built from 14 residues. Looked up from germline, CDR1 is MGHDK and CDR2 is SYGVNS. Trimming took off 5 bases at V and 3 bases at J, with 11 bases between the two ends. The CDR3 loop reads CASSMTGVYNEQFF. The DNA of the CDR3 is TGTGCCAGCAGTATGACAGGAGTCTACAATGAGCAGTTCTTC.

The chain couples TRBV7-9 to TRBJ1-5, with 7 bases that match TRBD1. V lost 5 bases and J lost 4; bases outside the gene matches: 8. The CDR3 totals 15 residues. Germline V CDR1 and CDR2: SEHNR, FQNEAQ (reference sequence). As DNA, the CDR3 is TGTGCCAGCAGCCAGGGAGGGGGCCAAAATCAGCCCCAGCATTTT. This gives the protein CASSQGGGQNQPQHF.